This TCR beta chain was found in a study of cytomegalovirus exposure and HLA in healthy donors. Germline CDR1 ENHRY, CDR2 SYGVKD. This CDR3 spans 15 amino acids. V was pared by 6 bases and J by 4 bases, with 2 bases of the junction left unmatched. Of note for this clone: What it recognizes is unknown.

The protocol was immunoSEQ multiplex PCR, while the TCRdb copy is restricted to in-frame clones and leaves out a portion. The sample holds 82,000 or so clones, roughly 96% seen once. Study outcomes and limitations: Reported performance of the classifier showed diagnosis of cytomegalovirus status with high specificity and sensitivity. According to a later analysis, TCR clusters from the first cohort tended to co-occur in the 120 or so validation repertoires.

The material sequenced was PBMCs. This receptor was identified in a young woman in good health and CMV-seronegative. J is TRBJ2-1 and V is TRBV10-3, with TRBD2 matching 14 bases. The CDR3 DNA reads as TGTGCCATCAGGGGACTAGCGGGGGTTTACAATGAGCAGTTCTTC. It encodes CAIRGLAGVYNEQFF.